Presented here are 22 T cell receptor beta chains from one specimen sequenced in a study of blood T cell repertoires in COVID-19. TCRdb's table, derived via immunoSEQ multiplex PCR, lists solely in-frame clones and lacks some. The sample contains under 300,000 clones, more than 75% of which appear only once. Source material: PBMCs or T cells enriched from blood (not recorded which). These receptors were taken from a woman aged 40 to 50 with acute COVID-19.

As to this clone: The sample holds other DNA sequences that translate to the same CDR3. V is TRBV7-9 and J is TRBJ2-5, with 8 bases aligning to TRBD1. Looked up from germline, CDR1 is SEHNR and CDR2 is FQNEAQ (reference sequence). The CDR3 length is 14 residues. V shed 5 bases and J 1 base; nucleotides not matched to a gene: 3. The CDR3: CASSPGTGQETQYF. The CDR3 DNA sequence: TGTGCCAGCAGCCCCGGGACAGGCCAAGAGACCCAGTACTTC.

The J gene is TRBJ2-7, the V gene TRBV19, with D unresolved. V dropped 0 bases and J dropped 3 bases, with 6 bases sitting between them. Per germline, CDR1 LNHDA and CDR2 SQIVND (reference sequence). CDR3 length: 13 residues. The CDR3 DNA follows: TGTGCCAGTAGTATAGAGCCCGGCTACGAGCAGTACTTC. This encodes CASSIEPGYEQYF. The variable domain in full, with the rest retrieved from reference TRBV19 and TRBJ2-7, is DGGITQSPKYLFRKEGQNVTLSCEQNLNHDAMYWYRQDPGQGLRLIYYSQIVNDFQKGDIAEGYSVSREKKESFPLTVTSAQKNPTAFYLCASSIEPGYEQYFGPGTRLTVT.

V is TRBV6-2 or TRBV6-3 and J is TRBJ1-2; tentative D call: TRBD1 (6 bases). The germline V gene encodes CDR1 MNHEY and CDR2 SVGEGT. This CDR3 is 14 amino acids long. The V gene lost 2 bases and the J gene lost 4 bases, with 11 bases spanning the gap. In nucleotides, the CDR3 is TGTGCCAGCAGTTACCCCAGGGGAACCTATGGCTACACCTTC. This gives the protein CASSYPRGTYGYTF.

The V call is TRBV7-8, the J call TRBJ2-2, with TRBD1 matching 11 bases. The CDR3 is 18 residues long. J lost 7 bases, V lost 5 bases, and 15 bases had no gene match. The germline CDR1 and CDR2 sequences are SGHVS and FQNEAQ. The CDR3 region has the DNA TGTGCCAGCAGCCCACGAACCCCGGGACAGGGGGGTGGCGGGGAGCTGTTTTTT. Protein product: CASSPRTPGQGGGGELFF.

V and J are TRBV5-5 and TRBJ2-7, with D hard to call. Trimming took 5 bases from V and 6 from J, leaving 15 bases between them. Germline CDR1 reads SGHKS; CDR2 reads YYEKEE (reference sequence). The CDR3 covers 13 residues. CDR3: CASRLLPRSEQYF. The CDR3 nucleotides are TGTGCCAGCAGGCTGCTCCCGCGAAGCGAGCAGTACTTC.

The V gene is TRBV19, the J gene TRBJ1-2; 7 bases are a match to TRBD1. Germline CDR1 LNHDA, CDR2 SQIVND (reference sequence). The CDR3 runs to 15 residues. Trimming took 6 bases from V and 6 from J; bases not matched to a gene: 13. The CDR3 DNA follows: TGTGCCAGTAGCCAAGACAGGGCGTATGTCGATGGCTACACCTTC. As protein: CASSQDRAYVDGYTF.

The J gene is TRBJ1-6, the V gene TRBV30, with D possibly being TRBD1 (6 bases). The CDR3 has 12 amino acids. Germline CDR1 GTSNPN, CDR2 SVGIG (reference sequence). The germline V and J ends were trimmed by 5 bases and 10 bases, with 12 bases remaining between them. As DNA, the CDR3 is TGTGCCTGGGGCCGGACAGTCTCACCCCTCCACTTT. It translates to CAWGRTVSPLHF. Using reference TRBV30 and TRBJ1-6 for the parts outside the CDR3, the full variable domain is SQTIHQWPATLVQPVGSPLSLECTVEGTSNPNLYWYRQAAGRGLQLLFYSVGIGQISSEVPQNLSASRPQDRQFILSSKKLLLSDSGFYLCAWGRTVSPLHFGNGTRLTVT.

CDR3 residues: CAWNPRRRGSYEQYF. Here the CDR3 DNA reads TGTGCCTGGAATCCTCGGCGAAGGGGCTCCTACGAGCAGTACTTC. The chain is built from TRBV30 and TRBJ2-7, with D possibly TRBD1 on 5 matching bases. Deletions cut 4 bases from V and 0 bases from J, with 16 bases between. The CDR3 length is 15 residues. CDR1 GTSNPN and CDR2 SVGIG come from the germline V gene (reference sequence).

J is TRBJ1-5 and V is TRBV28; D unclear. Germline V gene sequence: CDR1 MDHEN, CDR2 SYDVKM. The V gene lost 3 bases and the J gene lost 5 bases, with 11 bases spanning the gap. This CDR3 is built from 14 residues. This CDR3 reads CASSLEVGHQPQHF. The CDR3 DNA reads as TGTGCCAGCAGTTTGGAGGTAGGGCATCAGCCCCAGCATTTT.

The chain employs TRBV7-9 and TRBJ1-4; D is uncertain. Trimming cost V 0 bases and J 1 base, with 9 bases left between them. CDR3 length: 16 residues. CDR1 SEHNR and CDR2 FQNEAQ come from the germline V gene (reference sequence). In nucleotides, the CDR3 is TGTGCCAGCAGCTTAGCTCGGCGACTAACTAATGAAAAACTGTTTTTT. Translated: CASSLARRLTNEKLFF.

The V gene is TRBV7-2, the J gene TRBJ2-5; 10 bases agree with TRBD2. Germline trimming cut 5 bases from V and 7 bases from J; bases unmatched to any gene: 7. Germline CDR1 is SGHTA and CDR2 is FQGNSA. This CDR3 comprises 14 residues. The CDR3 DNA sequence: TGTGCCAGCAGCCCGGGACTAGCGTCCGGGACCCAGTACTTC. This encodes CASSPGLASGTQYF.

This chain uses TRBV5-1 with TRBJ2-1; 14 nucleotides align to TRBD2. V was clipped by 0 bases and J by 8 bases; unmatched bases: 4. Germline CDR1 reads SGHRS; CDR2 reads YFSETQ. This CDR3 has 16 residues. CDR3 loop: CASSLGLAGGIYEQFF. Written as DNA, the CDR3 is TGCGCCAGCAGCTTGGGACTAGCGGGGGGGATATATGAGCAGTTCTTC.

The chain joins TRBV5-4 to TRBJ1-1; weak D call: TRBD1 (6 bases). V was cut by 0 bases and J by 1 base, with 10 bases left in between. The CDR3 runs 15 residues. Germline loops: CDR1 SGHNT, CDR2 YYREEE (reference sequence). The CDR3 nucleotides read TGTGCCAGCAGCTTGGCCTCGGGACAGAACACTGAAGCTTTCTTT. Translated: CASSLASGQNTEAFF.

In this sample, this clone turned up many times. V and J are TRBV11-1 and TRBJ2-1; TRBD2 matches 9 bases. Germline lookup yields CDR1 SGHAT and CDR2 FQDESV (reference sequence). Trimming removed 5 bases from V and 0 bases from J; junction bases left unmatched: 2. The CDR3 runs to 15 residues. DNA of the CDR3: TGTGCCAGCAGCCGCGGGGGGGTCTCCTACAATGAGCAGTTCTTC. Protein: CASSRGGVSYNEQFF.

The chain carries TRBV21-1 and TRBJ2-7; whether TRBD1, the table's D call, matches the DNA was not checked. TRBV21-1 is labeled a pseudogene. This CDR3 has 15 amino acids. CDR3 coding DNA: TGTGCCAGCAGGACTTACCGGGACAGGTCTTTGGAGCAGTACTTC. Translation: CASRTYRDRSLEQYF.

The chain joins TRBV7-6 to TRBJ2-1, with TRBD2 identical over 14 bases. The germline V gene has CDR1 SGHVS and CDR2 FNYEAQ. Losses at the gene ends were 5 bases for V and 9 bases for J; bases not matched to a gene: 6. This CDR3 spans 15 amino acids. The CDR3 DNA sequence: TGTGCCAGCAGCCTGGGACTAGCGGGAGCCGGTGAGCAGTTCTTC. Protein: CASSLGLAGAGEQFF.

The chain employs TRBV21-1 and TRBJ1-2. TRBV21-1 is described as a pseudogene. This CDR3 contains 16 residues. The CDR3 region has the DNA TGTGCCAGCAGCATCCCGACGGGGGACCCTCACTATGGCTACACCTTC. Translated: CASSIPTGDPHYGYTF.

V gene TRBV20-1 combines with J gene TRBJ2-5; TRBD2 agrees at 8 bases. Germline V CDR1 and CDR2: DFQATT, SNEGSKA (reference sequence). V shed 3 bases and J 7 bases; nucleotides not matched to a gene: 10. This CDR3 is built from 14 residues. In DNA form, the CDR3 reads TGCAGTGCTAGTGGTGTACTAGCGGTAGGGACCCAGTACTTC. It codes for CSASGVLAVGTQYF.

This clone was seen a single time. This rearrangement joins TRBV25-1 to TRBJ2-7, with D maybe TRBD2 (6 bases). Germline values: CDR1 MGHDK, CDR2 SYGVNS. This CDR3 has 13 amino acids. The ends were cut back, 8 bases at V and 5 bases at J, with 16 bases in the middle. CDR3: CASLEGGGHEQYF. The DNA of the CDR3 is TGTGCCAGCCTGGAGGGCGGAGGACACGAGCAGTACTTC.

The rearrangement uses TRBV3-1 (or the pseudogene TRBV3-2) and TRBJ1-2; weak D call: TRBD1 (6 bases). The CDR3 is made up of 13 amino acids. CDR1 and CDR2 (germline): LGHDT, YNNKEL (reference sequence). Trimming took off 3 bases at V and 6 bases at J, with 11 bases between the two ends. CDR3 sequence (DNA): TGTGCCAGCAGCCAGGGGGCGCTTAATGGCTACACCTTC. It specifies CASSQGALNGYTF.

The rearrangement joins TRBV3-1 (or the pseudogene TRBV3-2) to TRBJ1-3; 7 bases line up with TRBD1. Germline V CDR1 and CDR2: LGHDT, YNNKEL (reference sequence). The CDR3 contains 14 residues. Trimming took 9 bases from V and 1 from J; bases not matched to a gene: 6. The CDR3 spells CARGRGQSGNTIYF. The CDR3 nucleotides read TGTGCCAGGGGAAGGGGGCAGTCTGGAAACACCATATATTTT.

The chain links TRBV18 to TRBJ2-7, with D perhaps matching TRBD1 (5 bases). The germline V and J ends were trimmed by 2 bases and 7 bases, with 15 bases remaining between them. This CDR3 has 14 residues. CDR1 and CDR2 (germline): KGHSH, LQKENI. As DNA, the CDR3 is TGTGCCAGCTCACCAAGCCAGGGCCTGGGGGAGCAGTACTTC. Translated, it gives CASSPSQGLGEQYF. The variable domain in full, with the rest retrieved from reference TRBV18 and TRBJ2-7, is NAGVMQNPRHLVRRRGQEARLRCSPMKGHSHVYWYRQLPEEGLKFMVYLQKENIIDESGMPKERFSAEFPKEGPSILRIQQVVRGDSAAYFCASSPSQGLGEQYFGPGTRLTVT.